This is a list of T cell receptor beta chains from one sample in a study. MiXCR, applied by TCRdb to the RT-PCR reads, yields one record per CDR3 protein. The sample lists 550,000 to 750,000 distinct CDR3 sequences, more than 13% occurring once. The sample was memory CD4+ T cells from blood. Receptor source: a female donor in good health, serving as a healthy control. The CDR3 runs from the conserved cysteine through the conserved F or W. A D gene is named only where the DNA matches it firmly. Clone size, where shown, is once, few, many, or a class for clones that have expanded.

J: TRBJ1-1; size: NA; V: TRBV4-2; D: NA; DNA: TGTGCCAGCAGCCAAGACCGAAAGACAGTGAACACTGAAGCTTTCTTT; CDR3: CASSQDRKTVNTEAFF
J: TRBJ2-5; size: few; V: TRBV7-2; D: NA; DNA: TGTGCCAGCAGCTTAGCGTCGGTGCCGCAGGCGGCCCAGTACTTC; CDR3: CASSLASVPQAAQYF
J: TRBJ1-2; size: few; V: TRBV20-1; D: NA; DNA: TGCAGTGCTAGAGAGACTGAAAACTATGGCTACACCTTC; CDR3: CSARETENYGYTF
J: TRBJ2-3; size: NA; V: TRBV20-1; D: TRBD2; DNA: TGCAGTGCTAGTCGGACTAGCGGGGCATCGGATACGCAGTATTTT; CDR3: CSASRTSGASDTQYF
J: TRBJ2-3; size: NA; V: TRBV7-3; D: TRBD2; DNA: TGTGCCAGCAGCTTTGGACTAGCGGGGGATTTAGATACGCAGTATTTT; CDR3: CASSFGLAGDLDTQYF
J: TRBJ1-2; size: NA; V: TRBV7-9; D: NA; DNA: TGTGCCAGCAGCTTAACGCTCGGCTACACCTTC; CDR3: CASSLTLGYTF
J: TRBJ2-7; size: few; V: TRBV11-2; D: TRBD2; DNA: TGTGCCAGCAGCTCGGGACTAGGAGGGCCCTACGAGCAGTACTTC; CDR3: CASSSGLGGPYEQYF
J: TRBJ2-2; size: many; V: TRBV6-5; D: NA; DNA: TGTGCCAGCAGCCAGGGACGCGGGGAGCTGTTTTTT; CDR3: CASSQGRGELFF
J: TRBJ2-3; size: few; V: TRBV9; D: NA; DNA: TGTGCCAGCAGCGTAGGGGGCGGGGCGGCAGATACGCAGTATTTT; CDR3: CASSVGGGAADTQYF
J: TRBJ2-5; size: NA; V: TRBV12-3/TRBV12-4; D: TRBD2; DNA: TGTGCCAGCAGCGGCTCGGGACTAGCGGGAGGGCAGGGCGAGACCCAGTACTTC; CDR3: CASSGSGLAGGQGETQYF
J: TRBJ1-2; size: few; V: TRBV5-6; D: NA; DNA: TGTGCCAGCAGCTTCGGGTTTCTGGTCGGCTACACCTTC; CDR3: CASSFGFLVGYTF
J: TRBJ2-3; size: NA; V: TRBV20-1; D: NA; DNA: TGCAGTGCTAGAGAAGGGAGGACGTTAGATACGCAGTATTTT; CDR3: CSAREGRTLDTQYF
J: TRBJ1-3; size: few; V: TRBV3-1; D: NA; DNA: TGTGCCAGCAGCCAAAATTACGCAGGGAGTAATTGGGGCTCTGGAAACACCATATATTTT; CDR3: CASSQNYAGSNWGSGNTIYF
J: TRBJ1-3; size: few; V: TRBV28; D: NA; DNA: TGTGCCAGCAGGGAAACTAGAAAAGGAAACACCATATATTTT; CDR3: CASRETRKGNTIYF
J: TRBJ1-2; size: NA; V: TRBV20-1; D: NA; DNA: TGCAGTGCTAGAGAGGAGCATTATGGCTACACCTTC; CDR3: CSAREEHYGYTF
J: TRBJ2-7; size: few; V: TRBV10-3; D: TRBD2; DNA: TGTGCCATCAGTGATTCAGCGGGAGCCTCCTACGAGCAGTACTTC; CDR3: CAISDSAGASYEQYF
J: TRBJ1-3; size: many; V: TRBV6-5; D: NA; DNA: TGTGCCAGCAGTTACTACCCTCAGGGAAGGGCTGGAAACACCATATATTTT; CDR3: CASSYYPQGRAGNTIYF
J: TRBJ2-7; size: few; V: TRBV20-1; D: TRBD2; DNA: TGCAGTGCTAGATCTAGCGGGCTCCTCTCCTACGAGCAGTACTTC; CDR3: CSARSSGLLSYEQYF
J: TRBJ1-3; size: NA; V: TRBV18; D: NA; DNA: TGTGCCAGCTCACCAGTGGCAGACTCTGGAAACACCATATATTTT; CDR3: CASSPVADSGNTIYF
J: TRBJ2-7; size: NA; V: TRBV5-1; D: NA; DNA: TGCGCCGGCAGCCCAGGGGAATATGACTCCTACGAGCAGTACTTC; CDR3: CAGSPGEYDSYEQYF
J: TRBJ1-5; size: NA; V: TRBV6-2/TRBV6-3; D: NA; DNA: TGTGCCAGCAGTTACTCGACGGGTTGGCGTCAGCCCCAGCATTTT; CDR3: CASSYSTGWRQPQHF
J: TRBJ2-1; size: many; V: TRBV29-1; D: TRBD2; DNA: TGCAGCGTGGAACTAGCGGGAGTGTTGGATGAGCAGTTCTTC; CDR3: CSVELAGVLDEQFF
J: TRBJ1-1; size: few; V: TRBV6-1; D: NA; DNA: TGTGCCAGCAACGTACACAGCTCGAAAGCTGAAGCTTTCTTT; CDR3: CASNVHSSKAEAFF
J: TRBJ2-1; size: NA; V: TRBV28; D: TRBD2; DNA: TGTGCCAGCAGTTTATGGTTTAGCGGGAGCAATGAGCAGTTCTTC; CDR3: CASSLWFSGSNEQFF
J: TRBJ2-2; size: few; V: TRBV28; D: TRBD1; DNA: TGTGCCAGCCAGGGGCCAGGGGGAAACACCGGGGAGCTGTTTTTT; CDR3: CASQGPGGNTGELFF